This T cell receptor (beta chain) is drawn from a study of CD8+ T cells in alopecia areata. Looking at the study overall: Dosing with tofacitinib proceeded for 6 to 18 months, followed by 6 months off drug. The study's findings and limits: Alopecia totalis/universalis scalp especially showed more expanded CD8+ clones than normal scalp.

Deletions cut 1 base from V and 4 bases from J, with 14 bases between. This CDR3 spans 15 amino acids. Germline CDR1 SGHAT, CDR2 FQNNGV. Isolated RNA was reverse transcribed into cDNA used as the sequencing template. Profiling relied on immunoSEQ multiplex PCR, and the TCRdb table lists in-frame clones only, not all of them. The data contain approximately 180,000 clones, approximately 59% of them singletons. To note about this clone: The antigen is undetermined.

The chain recombines TRBV11-2 with TRBJ2-7; D uncertain. The TCR comes from a human donor with alopecia areata. This specimen consisted of CD4+ T cells sorted from blood, obtained at week 0. CDR3 sequence (DNA): TGTGCCAGCAGCTTAGCGTCAGGTGGGGAATACGAGCAGTACTTC. As protein: CASSLASGGEYEQYF.